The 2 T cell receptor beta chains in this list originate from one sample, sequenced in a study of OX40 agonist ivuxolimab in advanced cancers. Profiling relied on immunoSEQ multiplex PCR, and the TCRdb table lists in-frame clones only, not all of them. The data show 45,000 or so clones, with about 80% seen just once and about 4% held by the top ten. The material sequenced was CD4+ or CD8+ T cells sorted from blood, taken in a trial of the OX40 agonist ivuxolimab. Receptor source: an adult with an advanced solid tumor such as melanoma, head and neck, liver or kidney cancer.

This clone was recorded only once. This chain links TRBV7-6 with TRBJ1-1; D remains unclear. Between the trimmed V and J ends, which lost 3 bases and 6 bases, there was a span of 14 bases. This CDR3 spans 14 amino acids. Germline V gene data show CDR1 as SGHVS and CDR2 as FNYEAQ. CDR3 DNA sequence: TGTGCCAGCAGCTTGGACGGCCGTATAGCTGAAGCTTTCTTT. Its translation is CASSLDGRIAEAFF. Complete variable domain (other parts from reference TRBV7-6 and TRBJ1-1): GAGVSQSPRYKVTKRGQDVALRCDPISGHVSLYWYRQALGQGPEFLTYFNYEAQQDKSGLPNDRFSAERPEGSISTLTIQRTEQRDSAMYRCASSLDGRIAEAFFGQGTRLTVV.

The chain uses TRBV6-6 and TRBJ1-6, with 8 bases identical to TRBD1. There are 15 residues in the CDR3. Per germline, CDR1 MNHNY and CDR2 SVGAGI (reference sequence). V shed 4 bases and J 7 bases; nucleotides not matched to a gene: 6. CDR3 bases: TGTGCCAGCAGTTGGACAGGGATGGAGAATTCACCCCTCCACTTT. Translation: CASSWTGMENSPLHF.